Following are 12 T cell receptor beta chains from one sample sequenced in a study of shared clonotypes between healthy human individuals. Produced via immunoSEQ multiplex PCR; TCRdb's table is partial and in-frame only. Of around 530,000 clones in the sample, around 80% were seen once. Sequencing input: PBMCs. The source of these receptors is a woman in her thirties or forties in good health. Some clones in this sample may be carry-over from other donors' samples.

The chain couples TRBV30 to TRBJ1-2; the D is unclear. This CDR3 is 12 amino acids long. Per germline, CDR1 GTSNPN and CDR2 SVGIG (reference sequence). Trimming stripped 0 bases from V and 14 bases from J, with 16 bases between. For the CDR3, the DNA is TGTGCCTGGAGTGTAATAAGGGATTCTTGGACCTTC. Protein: CAWSVIRDSWTF.

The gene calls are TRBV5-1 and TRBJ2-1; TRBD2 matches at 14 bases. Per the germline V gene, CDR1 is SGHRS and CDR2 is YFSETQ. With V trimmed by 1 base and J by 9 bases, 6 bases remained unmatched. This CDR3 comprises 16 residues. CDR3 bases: TGCGCCAGCAGCTTGACCGGGACTAGCGGGAGTGGTGAGCAGTTCTTC. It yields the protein CASSLTGTSGSGEQFF.

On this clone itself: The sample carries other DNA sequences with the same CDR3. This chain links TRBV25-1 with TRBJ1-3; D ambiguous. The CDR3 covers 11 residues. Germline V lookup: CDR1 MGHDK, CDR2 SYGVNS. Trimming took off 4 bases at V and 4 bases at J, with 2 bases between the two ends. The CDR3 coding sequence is TGTGCCAGCAGTGGCGGAAACACCATATATTTT. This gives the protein CASSGGNTIYF.

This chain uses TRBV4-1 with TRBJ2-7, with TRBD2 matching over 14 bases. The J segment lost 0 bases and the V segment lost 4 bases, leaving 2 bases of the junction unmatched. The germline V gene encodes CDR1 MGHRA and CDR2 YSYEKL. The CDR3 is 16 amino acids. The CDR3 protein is CASSRLAGGPSYEQYF. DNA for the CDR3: TGCGCCAGCAGCCGACTAGCGGGAGGGCCCTCCTACGAGCAGTACTTC.

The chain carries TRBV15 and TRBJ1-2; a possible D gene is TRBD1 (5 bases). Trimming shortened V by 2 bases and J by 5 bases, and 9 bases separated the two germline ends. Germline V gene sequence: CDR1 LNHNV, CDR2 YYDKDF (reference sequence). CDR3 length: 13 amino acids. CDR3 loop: CATSRTDRYGYTF. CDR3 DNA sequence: TGTGCCACCAGCAGAACCGACAGATATGGCTACACCTTC.

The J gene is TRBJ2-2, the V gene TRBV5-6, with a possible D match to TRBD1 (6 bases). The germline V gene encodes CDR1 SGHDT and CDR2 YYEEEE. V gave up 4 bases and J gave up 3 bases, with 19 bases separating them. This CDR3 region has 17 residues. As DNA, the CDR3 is TGTGCCAGCAGCCCGGGGACACCCTATACGGACACCGGGGAGCTGTTTTTT. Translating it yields CASSPGTPYTDTGELFF.

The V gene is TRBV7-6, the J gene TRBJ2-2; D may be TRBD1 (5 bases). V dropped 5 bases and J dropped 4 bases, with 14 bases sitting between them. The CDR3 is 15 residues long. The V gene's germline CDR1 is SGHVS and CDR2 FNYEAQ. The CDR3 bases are TGTGCCAGCAGCCAACGCCCAGGGTCCACCGGGGAGCTGTTTTTT. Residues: CASSQRPGSTGELFF.

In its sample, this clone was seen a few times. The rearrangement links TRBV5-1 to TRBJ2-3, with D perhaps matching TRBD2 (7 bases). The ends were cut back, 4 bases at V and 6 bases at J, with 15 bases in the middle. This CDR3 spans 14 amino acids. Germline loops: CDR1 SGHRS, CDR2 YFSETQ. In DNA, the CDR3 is TGCGCCAGCAGCGGGGGGGCGTTCCGGGATACGCAGTATTTT. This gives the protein CASSGGAFRDTQYF. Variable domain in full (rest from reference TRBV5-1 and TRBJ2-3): KAGVTQTPRYLIKTRGQQVTLSCSPISGHRSVSWYQQTPGQGLQFLFEYFSETQRNKGNFPGRFSGRQFSNSRSEMNVSTLELGDSALYLCASSGGAFRDTQYFGPGTRLTVL.

The chain's CDR3 is CASSMGWMGNEKLFF. Here the CDR3 DNA reads TGTGCCAGTAGTATGGGGTGGATGGGGAATGAAAAACTGTTTTTT. The genes are TRBV19 and TRBJ1-4, with no clear D. V lost 3 bases to trimming and J lost 5 bases, with 13 bases between them. The CDR3 length is 15 residues. Germline V lookup: CDR1 LNHDA, CDR2 SQIVND (reference sequence).

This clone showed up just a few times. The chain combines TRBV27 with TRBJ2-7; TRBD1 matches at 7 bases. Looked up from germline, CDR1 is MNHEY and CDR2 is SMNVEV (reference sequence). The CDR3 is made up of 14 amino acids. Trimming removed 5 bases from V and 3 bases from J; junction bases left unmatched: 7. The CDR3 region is CASSLRGLGYEQYF. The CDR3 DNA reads TGTGCCAGCAGTCTTAGGGGGCTTGGCTACGAGCAGTACTTC.

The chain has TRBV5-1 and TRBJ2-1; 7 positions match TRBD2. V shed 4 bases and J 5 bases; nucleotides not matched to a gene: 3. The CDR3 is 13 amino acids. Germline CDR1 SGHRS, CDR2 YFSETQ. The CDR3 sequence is CASSPSGNNEQFF. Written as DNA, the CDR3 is TGCGCCAGCAGCCCTAGCGGAAACAATGAGCAGTTCTTC.

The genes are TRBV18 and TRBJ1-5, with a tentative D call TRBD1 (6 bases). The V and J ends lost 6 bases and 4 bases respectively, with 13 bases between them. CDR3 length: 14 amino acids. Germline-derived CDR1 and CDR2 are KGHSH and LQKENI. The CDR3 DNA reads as TGTGCCAGCTCCCCTGACAGGTTGAATCAGCCCCAGCATTTT. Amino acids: CASSPDRLNQPQHF.